This TCR beta chain originates from a study of T-cell reconstitution after alpha-beta-depleted transplantation in children. This clonotype was recorded many times. Preparation of the TCRbeta library used unique molecular identifiers. Each CDR3 protein gets one entry after TCRdb re-called the PCR reads with MiXCR. Altogether approximately 83,000 distinct CDR3 sequences are present, less than 15% being singletons, with the ten largest covering 11% to 15%. In germline, CDR1 is LGHNA, CDR2 YSLEER. The V gene end was trimmed by 1 base and the J gene end by 0 bases; junction bases not matched to a gene: 3. There are 15 residues in the CDR3.

The J gene is TRBJ2-7, the V gene TRBV4-3; 7 bases are shared with TRBD2. This specimen was PBMCs from the stem cell graft donor, taken from the stem cell graft. This receptor was identified in a human donor who donated a stem cell graft to a child with inherited bone marrow failure. The CDR3 bases are TGCGCCAGCAGCCAAGGTCCTAGCGGCTCCTACGAGCAGTACTTC. Residues: CASSQGPSGSYEQYF.